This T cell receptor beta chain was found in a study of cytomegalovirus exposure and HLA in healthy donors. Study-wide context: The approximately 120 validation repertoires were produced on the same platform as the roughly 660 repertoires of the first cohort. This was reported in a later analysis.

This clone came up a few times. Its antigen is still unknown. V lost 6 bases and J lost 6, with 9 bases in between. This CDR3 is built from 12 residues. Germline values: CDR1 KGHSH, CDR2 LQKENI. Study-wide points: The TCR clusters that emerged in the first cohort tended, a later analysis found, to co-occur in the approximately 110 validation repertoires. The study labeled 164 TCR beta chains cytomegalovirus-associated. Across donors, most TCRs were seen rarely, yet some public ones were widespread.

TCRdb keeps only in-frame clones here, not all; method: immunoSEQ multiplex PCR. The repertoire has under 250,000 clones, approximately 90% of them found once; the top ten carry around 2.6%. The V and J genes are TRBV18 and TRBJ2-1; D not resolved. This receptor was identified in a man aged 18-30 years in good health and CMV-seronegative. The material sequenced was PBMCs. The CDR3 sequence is CASSLILNEQFF. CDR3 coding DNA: TGTGCCAGCTCCCTTATTCTCAATGAGCAGTTCTTC. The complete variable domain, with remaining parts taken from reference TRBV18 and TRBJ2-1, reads NAGVMQNPRHLVRRRGQEARLRCSPMKGHSHVYWYRQLPEEGLKFMVYLQKENIIDESGMPKERFSAEFPKEGPSILRIQQVVRGDSAAYFCASSLILNEQFFGPGTRLTVL.